This T cell receptor (beta chain) is drawn from a study of CD8 T cells in Susac syndrome (dated by TCRdb to between 2018 and 2020). Regarding the complete study: The study used repertoire sequencing to test whether antigen drove CD8+ T cell activation and differentiation in Susac syndrome. On the study overall, not on this receptor specifically: The number of individuals in the TCR sequencing and HLA analysis was acknowledged as relatively small.

For this clonotype: The target of this receptor is not known. One base away there is no much larger clone; base qualities are not given.

Peripheral blood CD8+ and CD4+ T cells from healthy donors, Susac syndrome patients and multiple sclerosis patients were profiled using high-throughput TCR beta sequencing. Healthy donors were included as age- and sex-matched controls. Bulk CD8+ and CD4+ T cells were purified by magnetic negative isolation, while CD8+ TEMRA cells were enriched using FACS. Blood was collected in EDTA tubes and processed within 24 hours, with PBMCs isolated through density gradient centrifugation. PBMCs intended for TCR sequencing were cryopreserved in liquid nitrogen and were subsequently thawed in a 37 degrees C water bath. A purity of at least 90% was achieved for sorted or isolated CD4+, CD8+ and CD8+ TEMRA cells. RNA was extracted using the RNeasy kit, and roughly 0.5 to 1 ug of the RNA was reverse transcribed with random hexamers. The immunoSEQ multiplex PCR assay, covering 54 Vbeta and 13 Jbeta segments, was used to amplify TCR beta CDR3 regions. Bias from PCR amplification was corrected by using a synthetic template baseline for primer optimization and for computational correction. From the authors' description of their analysis: Reads were assigned to V, D and J genes according to IMGT and analyzed in immunoSEQ Analyzer, with only productive sequences retained. To calculate clonality, Shannon entropy was normalized by log2 of the number of productive unique sequences and then subtracted from one. For each patient and control, public and private clones were evaluated among the 100 most prevalent clones. Susac-specific clones were defined as absent from healthy and MS cohorts, roughly 1,100 published viral clones and other ImmuneACCESS disease sequences. TCRdb ran its own pipeline on the public reads, namely fastp trimming at Q25 and MiXCR clone calling, and kept in-frame beta chains. Rows are combined by CDR3 protein, so each entry shows the most common genes and DNA. The V and J calls come from TCRdb's annotation, not from the publication. Counted in this sample were roughly 130,000 distinct CDR3 sequences; over 90% of them appeared once. The leading ten clones occupy roughly 0.11% of the sample.

The CDR3 measures 16 amino acids from cysteine to phenylalanine. CDR3 DNA is the only sequence kept; it has 48 bases, read in frame from the first base. The germline ends are 19 bases apart after V is trimmed by 0 bases and J by 7 bases. CDR1 MNHNY and CDR2 SVGAGI are derived from the germline V gene (reference sequence). Sequencing input: CD4+ T cells from PBMCs. In this chain, TRBV6-6 is recombined with TRBJ2-7, and perhaps TRBD1 as D gene, on 5 matching bases. The sequence derives from a human donor in good health. The bases read TGTGCCAGCAGTTACTCGTCGGACATCCTATACAGGGAGCAGTACTTC. It encodes CASSYSSDILYREQYF.